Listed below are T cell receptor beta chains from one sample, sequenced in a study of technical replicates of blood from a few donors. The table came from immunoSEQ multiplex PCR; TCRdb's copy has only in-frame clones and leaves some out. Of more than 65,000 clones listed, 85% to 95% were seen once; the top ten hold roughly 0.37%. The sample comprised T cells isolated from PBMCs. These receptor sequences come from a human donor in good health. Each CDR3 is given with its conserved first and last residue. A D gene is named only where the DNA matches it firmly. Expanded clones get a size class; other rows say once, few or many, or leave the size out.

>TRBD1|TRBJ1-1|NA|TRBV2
CASNRDRVTEAFF
TGTGCCAGCAACCGGGACAGGGTAACTGAAGCTTTCTTT
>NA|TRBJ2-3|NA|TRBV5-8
CASSTGHTSTDTQYF
TGTGCCAGCAGCACCGGACATACTAGCACAGATACGCAGTATTTT
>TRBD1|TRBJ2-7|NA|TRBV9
CASSPGQAMSYEQYF
TGTGCCAGCAGCCCCGGACAGGCGATGTCCTACGAGCAGTACTTC
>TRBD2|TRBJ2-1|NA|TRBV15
CATSRAGWAGGNEQFF
TGTGCCACCAGCAGAGCCGGGTGGGCGGGAGGTAATGAGCAGTTCTTC
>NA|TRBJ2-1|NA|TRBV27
CASSFSLAHEQFF
TGTGCCAGCAGTTTCTCACTAGCCCATGAGCAGTTCTTC
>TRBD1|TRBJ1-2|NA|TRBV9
CASSGRGQGDVWGYTF
TGTGCCAGCAGCGGGCGGGGACAGGGGGACGTATGGGGCTACACCTTC
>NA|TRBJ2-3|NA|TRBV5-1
CASSLGGLTDTQYF
TGCGCCAGCAGCTTGGGGGGGCTCACAGATACGCAGTATTTT
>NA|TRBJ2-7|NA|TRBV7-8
CASSSSAYEQYF
TGTGCCAGCAGCTCCTCGGCCTACGAGCAGTACTTC
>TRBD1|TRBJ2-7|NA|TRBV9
CASSAEGTGRNEQYF
TGTGCCAGCAGCGCCGAGGGGACAGGGAGGAACGAGCAGTACTTC
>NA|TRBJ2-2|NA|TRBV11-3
CASSLDLSGQGDGELFF
TGTGCCAGCAGCTTAGATCTTTCGGGTCAGGGCGACGGGGAGCTGTTTTTT
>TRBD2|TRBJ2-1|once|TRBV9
CASSVGAGGGNEQFF
TGTGCCAGCAGCGTAGGAGCGGGAGGGGGCAATGAGCAGTTCTTC
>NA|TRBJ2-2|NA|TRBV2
CATLGLNTGELFF
TGTGCCACGCTGGGACTTAACACCGGGGAGCTGTTTTTT
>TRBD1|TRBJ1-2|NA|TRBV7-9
CASSGTGLHGYTF
TGTGCCAGCAGCGGGACAGGGTTACATGGCTACACCTTC
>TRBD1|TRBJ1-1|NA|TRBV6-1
CASSEQKPGTGGSAFF
TGTGCCAGCAGTGAACAAAAACCCGGGACAGGGGGCTCGGCTTTCTTT
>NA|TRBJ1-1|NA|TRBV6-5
CASSFSGTEAFF
TGTGCCAGCAGTTTTTCCGGGACAGAAGCTTTCTTT
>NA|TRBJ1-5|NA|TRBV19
CASSLQGNQPQHF
TGTGCCAGTAGTTTACAGGGCAATCAGCCCCAGCATTTT
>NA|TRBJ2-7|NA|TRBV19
CASSVPGLYYEQYF
TGTGCCAGTAGTGTGCCGGGACTGTACTACGAGCAGTACTTC
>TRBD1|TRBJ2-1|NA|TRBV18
CASSPDRSYNEQFF
TGTGCCAGCTCTCCGGACAGGTCCTACAATGAGCAGTTCTTC
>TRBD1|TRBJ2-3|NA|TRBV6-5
CASSRTGSTDTQYF
TGTGCCAGCAGCCGGACAGGGAGCACAGATACGCAGTATTTT
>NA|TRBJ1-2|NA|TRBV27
CASSTRVANYGYTF
TGTGCCAGCAGTACCAGGGTAGCTAACTATGGCTACACCTTC
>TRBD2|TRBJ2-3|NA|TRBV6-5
CASSYQPTSGGDTQYF
TGTGCCAGCAGCTACCAACCGACTAGCGGGGGTGATACGCAGTATTTT
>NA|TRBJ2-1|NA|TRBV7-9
CASSLAGSGRNEQFF
TGTGCCAGCAGCTTAGCGGGGAGTGGGCGAAACGAGCAGTTCTTC
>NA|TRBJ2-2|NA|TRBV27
CASSVRITGNTGELFF
TGTGCCAGCAGTGTTAGGATCACAGGGAACACCGGGGAGCTGTTTTTT
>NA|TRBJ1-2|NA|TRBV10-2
CASREDSYGYTF
TGCGCCAGCAGAGAGGACAGCTATGGCTACACCTTC
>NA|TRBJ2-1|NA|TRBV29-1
CSVESGDEQFF
TGCAGCGTTGAGTCAGGTGATGAGCAGTTCTTC
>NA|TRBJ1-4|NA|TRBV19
CASSIPNSATNEKLFF
TGTGCCAGTAGTATTCCGAACAGTGCAACTAATGAAAAACTGTTTTTT
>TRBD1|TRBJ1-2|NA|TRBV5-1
CASTRDRGYGYTF
TGCGCCAGCACCCGGGACAGGGGGTATGGCTACACCTTC
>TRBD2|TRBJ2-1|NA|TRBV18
CASSPGNGRSNEQFF
TGTGCCAGCTCACCAGGCAACGGGAGGAGCAATGAGCAGTTCTTC
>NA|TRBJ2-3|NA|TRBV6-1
CASSEIGGQGYTDTQYF
TGTGCCAGCAGTGAAATCGGTGGTCAGGGGTACACAGATACGCAGTATTTT
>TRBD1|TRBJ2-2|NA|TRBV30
CAWSQFWDRGPPGTGELFF
TGTGCCTGGAGTCAGTTTTGGGACAGGGGTCCCCCAGGCACCGGGGAGCTGTTTTTT
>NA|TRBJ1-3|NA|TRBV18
CASSPEGVGNTIYF
TGTGCCAGCTCACCAGAAGGGGTTGGAAACACCATATATTTT
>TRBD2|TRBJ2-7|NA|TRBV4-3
CASSQDDPSGRSYEQYF
TGCGCCAGCAGCCAAGATGACCCTAGCGGGAGGTCCTACGAGCAGTACTTC
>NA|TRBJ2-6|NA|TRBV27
CASSLQVFSGANVLTF
TGTGCCAGCAGTTTACAGGTTTTTTCTGGGGCCAACGTCCTGACTTTC
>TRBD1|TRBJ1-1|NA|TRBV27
CASRTTGGNTEAFF
TGTGCCAGCAGGACGACAGGGGGGAACACTGAAGCTTTCTTT
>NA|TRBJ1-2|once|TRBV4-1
CASSQESGINYGYTF
TGCGCCAGCAGCCAAGAATCGGGGATCAACTATGGCTACACCTTC
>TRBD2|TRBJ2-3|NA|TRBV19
CASTDGKAGGGDTQYF
TGTGCCAGTACCGATGGGAAAGCGGGAGGTGGAGATACGCAGTATTTT
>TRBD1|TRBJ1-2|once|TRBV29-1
CSVPGQGAPYTF
TGCAGCGTTCCGGGACAGGGGGCACCCTACACCTTC
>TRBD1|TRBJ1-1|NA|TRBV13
CASSSTGDFNTEAFF
TGTGCCAGCAGCTCTACAGGGGATTTTAACACTGAAGCTTTCTTT
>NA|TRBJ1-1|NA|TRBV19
CASSGGLTVNTEAFF
TGTGCCAGTAGTGGCGGGCTAACAGTGAACACTGAAGCTTTCTTT
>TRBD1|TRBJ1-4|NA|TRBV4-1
CASSQEGSTGDEKLFF
TGCGCCAGCAGCCAAGAAGGATCGACAGGGGATGAAAAACTGTTTTTT
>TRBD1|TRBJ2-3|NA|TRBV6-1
CASSDPTGISTDTQYF
TGTGCCAGCAGTGATCCGACAGGGATAAGTACAGATACGCAGTATTTT